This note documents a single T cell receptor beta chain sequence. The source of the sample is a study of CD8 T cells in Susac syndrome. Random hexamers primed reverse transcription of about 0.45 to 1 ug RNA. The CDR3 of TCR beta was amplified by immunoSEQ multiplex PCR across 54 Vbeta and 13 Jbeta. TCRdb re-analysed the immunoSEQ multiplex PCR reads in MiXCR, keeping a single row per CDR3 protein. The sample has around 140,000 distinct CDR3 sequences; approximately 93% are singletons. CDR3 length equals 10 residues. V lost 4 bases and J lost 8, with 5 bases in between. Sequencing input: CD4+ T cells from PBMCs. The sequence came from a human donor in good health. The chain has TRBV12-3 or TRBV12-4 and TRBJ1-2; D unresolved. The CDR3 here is CASSSRGYTF. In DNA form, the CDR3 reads TGTGCCAGCAGTTCCAGGGGCTACACCTTC.